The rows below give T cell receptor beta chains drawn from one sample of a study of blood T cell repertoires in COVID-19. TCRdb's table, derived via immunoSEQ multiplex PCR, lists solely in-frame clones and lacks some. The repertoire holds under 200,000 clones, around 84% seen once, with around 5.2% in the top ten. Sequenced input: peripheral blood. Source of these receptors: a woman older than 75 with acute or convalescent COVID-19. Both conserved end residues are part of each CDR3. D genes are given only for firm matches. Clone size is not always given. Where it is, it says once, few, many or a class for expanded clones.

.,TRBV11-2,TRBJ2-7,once,CASSSTRHYEQYF,TGTGCCAGCAGCTCAACTAGACATTACGAGCAGTACTTC
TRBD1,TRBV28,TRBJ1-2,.,CASSFISTGAKGYTF,TGTGCCAGCAGTTTTATTTCGACAGGGGCTAAGGGCTACACCTTC
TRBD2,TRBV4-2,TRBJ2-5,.,CASSHAPGLARETQYF,TGTGCCAGCAGCCACGCACCGGGACTAGCGAGGGAGACCCAGTACTTC
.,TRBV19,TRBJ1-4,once,CASTLSPSTNEKLFF,TGTGCCAGTACCTTAAGCCCTTCAACTAATGAAAAACTGTTTTTT
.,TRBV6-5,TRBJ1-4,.,CASSYKRGWNREKLFF,TGTGCCAGCAGTTACAAAAGGGGGTGGAATCGTGAAAAACTGTTTTTT
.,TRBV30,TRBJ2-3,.,CAWSRGLAASTDTQYF,TGTGCCTGGAGTAGGGGGTTGGCAGCGAGCACAGATACGCAGTATTTT
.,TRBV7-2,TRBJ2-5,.,CASSLSSSQVTQYF,TGTGCCAGCAGCTTATCCTCCTCTCAGGTGACCCAGTACTTC
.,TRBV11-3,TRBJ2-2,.,CASSYGVTGELFF,TGTGCCAGCAGCTACGGGGTAACCGGGGAGCTGTTTTTT
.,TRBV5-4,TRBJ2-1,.,CASSLSWSSYNEQFF,TGTGCCAGCAGCTTGAGTTGGAGCTCCTACAATGAGCAGTTCTTC
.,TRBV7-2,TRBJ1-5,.,CASSLARNQPQHF,TGTGCCAGCAGCTTAGCCCGGAATCAGCCCCAGCATTTT
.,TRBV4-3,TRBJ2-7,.,CASSQGTHYSYEQYF,TGCGCCAGCAGCCAAGGGACACATTACTCCTACGAGCAGTACTTC
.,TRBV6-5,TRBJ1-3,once,CASSYFQGSNTIYF,TGTGCCAGCAGTTACTTCCAGGGGTCGAACACCATATATTTT
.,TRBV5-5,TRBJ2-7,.,CASSLVAVYYEQYF,TGTGCCAGCAGCTTGGTGGCAGTATACTACGAGCAGTACTTC
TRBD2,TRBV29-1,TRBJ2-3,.,CSAVTSVGPDTQYF,TGCAGCGCTGTGACTAGCGTTGGGCCAGATACGCAGTATTTT
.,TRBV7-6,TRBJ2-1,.,CASSLYDGSGNEQFF,TGTGCCAGCAGCTTATACGACGGGAGCGGGAATGAGCAGTTCTTC
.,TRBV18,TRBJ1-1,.,CASSPLGLDAEAFF,TGTGCCAGCTCACCCTTGGGCCTTGATGCTGAAGCTTTCTTT
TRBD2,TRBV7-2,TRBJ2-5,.,CASSFTSGVQETQYF,TGTGCCAGCAGCTTCACTAGCGGAGTACAAGAGACCCAGTACTTC
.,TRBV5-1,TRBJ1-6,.,CASSLAEGGNSPLHF,TGCGCCAGCAGCTTGGCCGAGGGTGGAAATTCACCCCTCCACTTT
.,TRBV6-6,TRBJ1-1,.,CASSSPGDRGEAFF,TGTGCCAGCAGTAGCCCAGGGGATCGGGGTGAAGCTTTCTTT
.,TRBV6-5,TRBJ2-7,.,CASSPGGEQYF,TGTGCCAGCAGCCCCGGGGGCGAGCAGTACTTC
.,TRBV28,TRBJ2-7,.,CASTTGIHEQYF,TGTGCCAGCACCACAGGGATCCACGAGCAGTACTTC
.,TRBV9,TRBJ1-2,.,CASSPTANYGYTF,TGTGCCAGCAGTCCTACAGCTAACTATGGCTACACCTTC
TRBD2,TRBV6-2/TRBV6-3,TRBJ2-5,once,CASSSKSSGETQYF,TGTGCCAGCAGTTCCAAATCTAGCGGGGAGACCCAGTACTTC
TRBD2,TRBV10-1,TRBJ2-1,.,CASSASGSKMIF,TGCGCCAGCAGTGCTAGCGGGAGTAAGATGATCTTC
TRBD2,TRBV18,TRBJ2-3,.,CASSLAGATDTQYF,TGTGCCAGCTCACTAGCGGGAGCGACAGATACGCAGTATTTT
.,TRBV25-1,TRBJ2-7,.,CASAHTYEQYF,TGTGCCAGCGCACATACGTACGAGCAGTACTTC
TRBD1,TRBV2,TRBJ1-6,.,CASRAHRQGQGNSPLHF,TGTGCCAGCAGGGCCCACCGACAGGGGCAGGGAAATTCACCCCTCCACTTT
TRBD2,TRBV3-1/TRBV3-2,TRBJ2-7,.,CASSRRTSGGYEQYF,TGTGCCAGCAGCCGGCGGACTAGCGGGGGGTACGAGCAGTACTTC
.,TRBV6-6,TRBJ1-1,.,CASSDTGRDTEAFF,TGTGCCAGCAGCGATACAGGGAGGGACACTGAAGCTTTCTTT
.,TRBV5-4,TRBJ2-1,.,CASSKTRDEQFF,TGTGCCAGCAGTAAAACTCGCGATGAGCAGTTCTTC